This T cell receptor (beta chain) was obtained from a study of T-cell memory formation after mild COVID-19. Study in general: Most TCR clusters belonged to a single donor. Study-level results: Chiefly within CM and EM were the contracting CD4+ clones; CD8+ ones were within EMRA. The pre-infection memory compartment contained some responding clones, suggesting cross-reactive memory joined.

Constant-segment-primed 5'RACE gave TCR alpha and TCR beta cDNA libraries with sample barcodes and UMIs. TCRdb redid the calling of the 5' RACE reads with MiXCR, one entry per CDR3 protein. The table lists some 250,000 distinct CDR3 sequences, 7.5% to 10% of them singletons. A remark on this clonotype: What it binds is not known.

V was trimmed by 7 bases and J by 1 base, leaving 10 bases between them. The germline V gene has CDR1 LNHDA and CDR2 SQIVND (reference sequence). The CDR3 loop spans 13 amino acids. The chain joins TRBV19 to TRBJ1-1, with D unresolved. This TCR was sampled from a man aged 18 to 29 who had mild COVID-19 (a few samples of this study predate the infection). Cell type and time point are not known. The sample consisted of PBMCs or a T cell subset sorted from them (not recorded which). CDR3 sequence: CASKYLGNTEAFF. CDR3 sequence (DNA): TGTGCCAGTAAGTACCTCGGGAACACTGAAGCTTTCTTT.